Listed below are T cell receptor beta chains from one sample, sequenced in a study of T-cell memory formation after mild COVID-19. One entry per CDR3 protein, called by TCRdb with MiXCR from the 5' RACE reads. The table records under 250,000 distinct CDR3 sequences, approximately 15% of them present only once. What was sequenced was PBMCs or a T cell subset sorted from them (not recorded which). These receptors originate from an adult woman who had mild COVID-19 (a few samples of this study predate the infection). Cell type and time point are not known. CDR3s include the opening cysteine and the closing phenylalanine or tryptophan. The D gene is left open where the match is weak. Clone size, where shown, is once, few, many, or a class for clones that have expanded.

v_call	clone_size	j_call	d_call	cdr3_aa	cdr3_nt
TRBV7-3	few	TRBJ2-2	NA	CASNSGTGELFF	TGTGCCAGCAACTCGGGCACCGGGGAGCTGTTTTTT
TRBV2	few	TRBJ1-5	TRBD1	CASNTPGTGQNQPQHF	TGTGCCAGCAACACACCAGGGACAGGACAGAATCAGCCCCAGCATTTT
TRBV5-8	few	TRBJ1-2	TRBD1	CASSGRGLHGYTF	TGTGCCAGCAGCGGGAGGGGGCTACATGGCTACACCTTC
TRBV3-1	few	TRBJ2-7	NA	CASSQVYSSYEQYF	TGTGCCAGCAGCCAAGTCTATAGTTCCTACGAGCAGTACTTC
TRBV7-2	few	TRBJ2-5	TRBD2	CASSSDGGKTQYF	TGTGCCAGCAGCTCCGACGGGGGGAAGACCCAGTACTTC
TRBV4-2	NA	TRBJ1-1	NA	CASSQEVKGSGEAFF	TGTGCCAGCAGCCAAGAGGTTAAGGGATCGGGTGAAGCTTTCTTT
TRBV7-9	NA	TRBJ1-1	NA	CASSRYSEAFF	TGTGCCAGCAGCCGATACTCAGAAGCTTTCTTT
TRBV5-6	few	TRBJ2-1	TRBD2	CASSLGLAGGHEQFF	TGTGCCAGCAGCTTGGGACTAGCGGGAGGTCATGAGCAGTTCTTC
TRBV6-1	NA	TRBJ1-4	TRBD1	CASIQDRAREKLFF	TGTGCCAGCATTCAAGACAGGGCTAGGGAAAAACTGTTTTTT
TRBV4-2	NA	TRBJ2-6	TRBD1	CASSHDRVSGANVLTF	TGTGCCAGCAGCCACGACAGGGTCTCTGGGGCCAACGTCCTGACTTTC
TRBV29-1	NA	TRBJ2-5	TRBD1	CSGSPGQGETQYF	TGCAGCGGCTCACCAGGACAGGGTGAGACCCAGTACTTC
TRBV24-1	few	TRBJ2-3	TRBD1	CATSDYRGLTDTQYF	TGTGCCACCAGTGATTACAGGGGTTTGACAGATACGCAGTATTTT
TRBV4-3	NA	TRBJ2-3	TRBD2	CASSQDKIAGATDTQYF	TGCGCCAGCAGCCAAGATAAAATAGCGGGAGCCACAGATACGCAGTATTTT
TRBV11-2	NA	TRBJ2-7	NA	CASSLSPSEEQYF	TGTGCCAGCAGCTTATCGCCTTCGGAAGAGCAGTACTTC
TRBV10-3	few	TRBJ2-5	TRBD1	CAISFGQGKGETQYF	TGTGCCATCAGCTTCGGACAGGGGAAGGGAGAGACCCAGTACTTC
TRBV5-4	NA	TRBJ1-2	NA	CASSSSIGYTF	TGTGCCAGCAGCTCCTCTATCGGCTACACCTTC
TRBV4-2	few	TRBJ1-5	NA	CASSQDGAINQPQHF	TGTGCCAGCAGCCAAGATGGGGCAATCAATCAGCCCCAGCATTTT
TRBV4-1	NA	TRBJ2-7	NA	CASSQDGTYREQYF	TGCGCCAGCAGCCAAGATGGGACTTACCGCGAGCAGTACTTC
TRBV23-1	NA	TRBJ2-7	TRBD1	CASSRRDRLF	TGCGCCAGCAGTCGACGGGACAGGCTCTTC
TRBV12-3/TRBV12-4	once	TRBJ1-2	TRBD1	CASSSSGQGGGLDGYTF	TGTGCCAGCAGTTCCTCAGGACAGGGAGGGGGACTTGATGGCTACACCTTC
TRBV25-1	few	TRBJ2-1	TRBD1	CASSVRTGSYNEQFF	TGTGCCAGCAGTGTCCGGACAGGCTCCTACAATGAGCAGTTCTTC
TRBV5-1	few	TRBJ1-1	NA	CASSLSGTGDTEAFF	TGCGCCAGCAGCTTGTCGGGTACGGGGGACACTGAAGCTTTCTTT
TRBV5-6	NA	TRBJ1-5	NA	CASSLNSNQPQHF	TGTGCCAGCAGCTTAAATAGCAATCAGCCCCAGCATTTT
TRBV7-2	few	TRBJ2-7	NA	CASSLEPGSIYEQYF	TGTGCCAGCAGCTTAGAACCGGGTTCCATCTACGAGCAGTACTTC
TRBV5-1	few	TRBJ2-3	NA	CASSPLTGSNTQYF	TGCGCCAGCAGCCCCTTAACAGGGTCTAATACGCAGTATTTT
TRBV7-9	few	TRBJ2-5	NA	CASTYPTRARQETQYF	TGTGCCAGCACCTACCCCACGAGGGCCCGCCAAGAGACCCAGTACTTC
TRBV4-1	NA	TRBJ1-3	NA	CASSPTGVAGNTIYF	TGCGCCAGCAGCCCCACCGGGGTAGCTGGAAACACCATATATTTT
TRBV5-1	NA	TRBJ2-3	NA	CASSTGRTDTQYF	TGCGCCAGCAGCACGGGGCGGACAGATACGCAGTATTTT
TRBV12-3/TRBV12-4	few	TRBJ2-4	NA	CASSLEGRLAKNIQYF	TGTGCCAGCAGTTTAGAAGGACGTCTAGCCAAAAACATTCAGTACTTC
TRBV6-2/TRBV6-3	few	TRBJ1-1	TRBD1	CASRPQGDTEAFF	TGTGCCAGCAGACCCCAGGGGGACACTGAAGCTTTCTTT
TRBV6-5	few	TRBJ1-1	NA	CASKLTLGSEAFF	TGTGCCAGCAAACTAACCTTAGGCTCTGAAGCTTTCTTT
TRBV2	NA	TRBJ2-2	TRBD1	CASRPTGANTGELFF	TGTGCCAGCAGACCAACAGGGGCCAACACCGGGGAGCTGTTTTTT
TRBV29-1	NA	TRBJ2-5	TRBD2	CSVTGTSPQETQYF	TGCAGCGTAACCGGGACTAGCCCCCAAGAGACCCAGTACTTC
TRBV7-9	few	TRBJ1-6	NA	CASSSTANSPLHF	TGTGCCAGCAGCTCTACGGCCAATTCACCCCTCCACTTT
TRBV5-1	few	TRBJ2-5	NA	CASTLGGGQETQYF	TGCGCCAGCACCCTTGGAGGGGGGCAAGAGACCCAGTACTTC
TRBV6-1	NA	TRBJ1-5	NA	CASIRDLIANQPQHF	TGTGCCAGCATTCGGGACCTTATAGCAAATCAGCCCCAGCATTTT
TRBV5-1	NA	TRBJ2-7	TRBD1	CASSQNPGQSYEQYF	TGCGCCAGCAGCCAGAACCCGGGACAGTCCTACGAGCAGTACTTC
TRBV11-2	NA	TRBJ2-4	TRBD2	CASSLEPSGRRPYF	TGTGCCAGCAGCTTAGAGCCTAGCGGGAGGCGCCCGTACTTC
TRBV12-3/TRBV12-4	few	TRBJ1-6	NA	CASSLGVSNSPLHF	TGTGCCAGCAGTTTAGGGGTTTCAAATTCACCCCTCCACTTT
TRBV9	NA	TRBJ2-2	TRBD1	CASSARGQGRSGELFF	TGTGCCAGCAGCGCCAGGGGACAGGGGAGGTCCGGGGAGCTGTTTTTT
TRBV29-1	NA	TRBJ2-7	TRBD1	CSVVGQGAVTYEQYF	TGCAGCGTTGTGGGACAGGGGGCAGTAACCTACGAGCAGTACTTC
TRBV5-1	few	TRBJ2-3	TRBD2	CASSGTSGITDTQYF	TGCGCCAGCAGCGGTACTAGCGGTATCACAGATACGCAGTATTTT
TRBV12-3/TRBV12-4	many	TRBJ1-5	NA	CASLNTRGGGVTDSNQPQHF	TGTGCCAGCCTCAATACCCGGGGCGGGGGCGTTACCGATAGCAATCAGCCCCAGCATTTT
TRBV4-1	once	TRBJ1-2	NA	CASSQDPSGGKNGYTF	TGCGCCAGCAGCCAAGACCCATCTGGGGGAAAGAATGGCTACACCTTC
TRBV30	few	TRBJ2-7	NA	CAWSVHRGSGEQYF	TGTGCCTGGAGTGTACATCGGGGGTCGGGCGAGCAGTACTTC
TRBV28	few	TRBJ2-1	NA	CASGLAREQFF	TGTGCCAGCGGGTTAGCCCGTGAGCAGTTCTTC
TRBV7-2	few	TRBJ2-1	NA	CASSLVGRVDEQFF	TGTGCCAGCAGCTTAGTGGGCAGGGTCGATGAGCAGTTCTTC
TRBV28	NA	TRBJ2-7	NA	CASRPWTGPSEQYF	TGTGCCAGCAGGCCCTGGACGGGACCTAGTGAGCAGTACTTC
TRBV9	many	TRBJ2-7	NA	CASSVGSSGEQYF	TGTGCCAGCAGCGTAGGGAGTAGCGGAGAGCAGTACTTC
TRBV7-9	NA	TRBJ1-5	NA	CASSLDLGPQHF	TGTGCCAGCAGCCTCGATCTAGGGCCCCAGCATTTT
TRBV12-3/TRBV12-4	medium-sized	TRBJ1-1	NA	CASRPGQREAFF	TGTGCCAGCAGACCCGGACAACGGGAAGCTTTCTTT
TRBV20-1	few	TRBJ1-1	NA	CSARRHYNTEAFF	TGCAGTGCTCGCCGACACTACAACACTGAAGCTTTCTTT